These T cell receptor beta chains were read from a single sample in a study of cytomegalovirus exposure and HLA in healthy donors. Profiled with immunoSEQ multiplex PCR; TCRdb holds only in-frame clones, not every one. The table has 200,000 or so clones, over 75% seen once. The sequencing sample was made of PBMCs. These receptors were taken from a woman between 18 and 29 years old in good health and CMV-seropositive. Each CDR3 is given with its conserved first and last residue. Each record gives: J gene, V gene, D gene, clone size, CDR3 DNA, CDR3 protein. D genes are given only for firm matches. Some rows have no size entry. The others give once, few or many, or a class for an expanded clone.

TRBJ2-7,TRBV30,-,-,TGTGCCTGGAGTGTTCAATCCTACGAGCAGTACTTC,CAWSVQSYEQYF
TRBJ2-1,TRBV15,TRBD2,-,TGTGCCACCGGTAGCGGGAGCGCAATGAGGCAGTTCTTC,CATGSGSAMRQFF
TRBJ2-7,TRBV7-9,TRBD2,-,TGTGCCAGCAGCTTAGTGACTAGCGGGAGAAGCGAGCAGTACTTC,CASSLVTSGRSEQYF
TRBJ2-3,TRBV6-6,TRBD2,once,TGTGCCAGCAGTCGGTTTAGCGGGAGGGAGAATACGCAGTATTTT,CASSRFSGRENTQYF
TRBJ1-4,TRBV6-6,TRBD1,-,TGTGCCAGCAGTCCATTTCAGGGGGCAGGCGAAAAACTGTTTTTT,CASSPFQGAGEKLFF
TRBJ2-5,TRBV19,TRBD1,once,TGTGCCAGTAGTACACAGGGGGTGGTAAAGACCCAGTACTTC,CASSTQGVVKTQYF
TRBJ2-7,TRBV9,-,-,TGTGCCAGCAGCGTAGGACAGTTTAACTACGAGCAGTACTTC,CASSVGQFNYEQYF
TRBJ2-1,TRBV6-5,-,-,TGTGCCAGCAGTTACGGAGGGTCCAATGAGCAGTTCTTC,CASSYGGSNEQFF
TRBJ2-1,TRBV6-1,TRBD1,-,TGTGCCAGCAGCGATGGACAGGGTCGGGGCAATGAGCAGTTCTTC,CASSDGQGRGNEQFF
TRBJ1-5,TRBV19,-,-,TGTGCCAGTACCCTGCGGGGAAACAATCAGCCCCAGCATTTT,CASTLRGNNQPQHF
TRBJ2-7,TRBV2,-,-,TGTGCCAGCAGTGAAGCCCGGGACATATCCTACGAGCAGTACTTC,CASSEARDISYEQYF
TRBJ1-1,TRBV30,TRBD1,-,TGTGCCTGGATTAGACAGGGGTGGACTGAAGCTTTCTTT,CAWIRQGWTEAFF
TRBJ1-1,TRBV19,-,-,TGTGCCAGTAGCCAACCGTTGGGGGCTGACACTGAAGCTTTCTTT,CASSQPLGADTEAFF
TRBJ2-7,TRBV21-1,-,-,TGTGCCAGCACAATAGCGGGAGGGCCGGGCTACGAGCAGTACTTC,CASTIAGGPGYEQYF
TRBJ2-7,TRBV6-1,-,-,TGTGCCACCCGGACCGGGACATCCTCCTACGAGCAGTACTTC,CATRTGTSSYEQYF
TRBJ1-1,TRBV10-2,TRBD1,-,TGCGCCAGCGGAGGACAGGGACAAGTCGTAAAAGCTTTCTTT,CASGGQGQVVKAFF
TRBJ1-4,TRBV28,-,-,TGTGCCAGCAGGACCTTATTGAAGAGGGATGAAAAACTGTTTTTT,CASRTLLKRDEKLFF
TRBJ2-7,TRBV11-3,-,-,TGTGCCAGCAGCTTGGGGGCCGGGTCCTACGAGCAGTACTTC,CASSLGAGSYEQYF
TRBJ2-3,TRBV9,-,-,TGTGCCAGCAGCGTAAAAGGCGGAGGCAGCACAGATACGCAGTATTTT,CASSVKGGGSTDTQYF
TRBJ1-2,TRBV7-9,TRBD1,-,TGTGCCAGCAGCCGGGACAGCTATGGCTACACCTTC,CASSRDSYGYTF
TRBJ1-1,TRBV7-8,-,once,TGTGCCAGCAGCTTAATCGGACAGCTTAACACTGAAGCTTTCTTT,CASSLIGQLNTEAFF
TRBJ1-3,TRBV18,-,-,TGTGCCAGCTCACCCTCACGAGGGAAGTCTGGAAACACCATATATTTT,CASSPSRGKSGNTIYF
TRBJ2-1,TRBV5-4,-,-,TGTGCCAGCGGCGGTGAGGACACGCCGTTCTTC,CASGGEDTPFF
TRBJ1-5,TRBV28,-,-,TGTGCCAGCTTGACAACAGGGCGATATAGCAATCAGCCCCAGCATTTT,CASLTTGRYSNQPQHF
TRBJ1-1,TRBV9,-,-,TGTGCCAGCAGCAAAGAGACAGCCCTTTCGAACACTGAAGCTTTCTTT,CASSKETALSNTEAFF
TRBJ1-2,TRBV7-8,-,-,TGTGCCAGCAGCCCGATGCTGGGAGTATACTATGGCTACACCTTC,CASSPMLGVYYGYTF
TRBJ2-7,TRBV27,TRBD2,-,TGTGCCAGCAGTCAAGGGGGTAGCGGGAGGTACTCCTACGAGCAGTACTTC,CASSQGGSGRYSYEQYF
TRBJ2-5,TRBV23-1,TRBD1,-,TGCGCCAGCAGTCAGACGGGACAGGGGGGGGTAGAGACCCAGTACTTC,CASSQTGQGGVETQYF
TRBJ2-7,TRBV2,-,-,TGTGCCAGCAGTGGTGCTAGCTTACTCACTACCTACGAGCAGTACTTC,CASSGASLLTTYEQYF
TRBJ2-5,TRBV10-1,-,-,TGCGCCAGCAGTGAGTCGTTGCCAGGGGGGTACCAAGAGACCCAGTACTTC,CASSESLPGGYQETQYF
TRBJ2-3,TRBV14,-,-,TGTGCCAGCAGCCAAGGCCCGAGGGCCGCAGATACGCAGTATTTT,CASSQGPRAADTQYF
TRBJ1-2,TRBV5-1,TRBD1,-,TGCGCCAGCAGCTTGGTTGAGGGGGCGAGAGTCGGTGGCTACACCTTC,CASSLVEGARVGGYTF
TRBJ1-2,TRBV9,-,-,TGTGCCAGCAGCGCTGGATGGGGGCAGGGTAACTATGGCTACACCTTC,CASSAGWGQGNYGYTF
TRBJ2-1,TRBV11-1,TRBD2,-,TGTGCCAGCAGCTTAGATGTGGGACTAGCTTTCGATGAGCAGTTCTTC,CASSLDVGLAFDEQFF
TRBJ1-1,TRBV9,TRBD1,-,TGTGCCAGCAGCGTAAATCCCGACAGGGAGAAAGCTTTCTTT,CASSVNPDREKAFF
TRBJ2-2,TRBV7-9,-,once,TGTGCCAGCAGCTCGCGGCCGGGGGAGCGCGTGGCCGGGGAGCTGTTTTTT,CASSSRPGERVAGELFF
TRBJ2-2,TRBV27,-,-,TGTGCCAGCAGTTTAATGTATCCCGCGAACACCGGGGAGCTGTTTTTT,CASSLMYPANTGELFF
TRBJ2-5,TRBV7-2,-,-,TGTGCCAGCAGCTTAAGAGGGGGAGAGACCCAGTACTTC,CASSLRGGETQYF
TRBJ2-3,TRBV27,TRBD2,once,TGTGCCAGCAGTTTCAGACTAGCGACCACAGATACGCAGTATTTT,CASSFRLATTDTQYF